These 27 T cell receptor beta chains came from one sample sequenced in a study of CD8 T cells in ankylosing spondylitis. These receptors' targets are unknown. Findings and caveats of the study: A motif in TCR beta, a set of roughly 8 highly homologous variants, appeared characteristic of ankylosing spondylitis blood.

TCRdb fed the 5' RACE reads into MiXCR, producing one record per CDR3 protein. The repertoire holds around 490,000 distinct CDR3 sequences, roughly 5% seen once, with around 3.5% in the top ten. The source material was blood, either unsorted or a sorted T cell fraction (not recorded which). Every receptor here comes from a male donor with ankylosing spondylitis.

The chain recombines TRBV5-6 with TRBJ2-3; D is unresolved. Trimming shortened V by 4 bases and J by 0 bases, and 27 bases separated the two germline ends. The CDR3 is 20 amino acids. From germline, CDR1 is SGHDT and CDR2 YYEEEE. CDR3: CASSPDRYSTNAFSTDTQYF. The CDR3 bases are TGTGCCAGCAGCCCCGACCGATACTCCACCAATGCCTTTAGCACAGATACGCAGTATTTT. Looking up the rest from reference TRBV5-6 and TRBJ2-3 gives the full variable domain: DAGVTQSPTHLIKTRGQQVTLRCSPKSGHDTVSWYQQALGQGPQFIFQYYEEEERQRGNFPDRFSGHQFPNYSSELNVNALLLGDSALYLCASSPDRYSTNAFSTDTQYFGPGTRLTVL.

This clonotype was found many times. V and J are TRBV28 and TRBJ2-3, with D tentatively TRBD2 (7 bases). V was pared by 2 bases and J by 4 bases, with 10 bases between. The CDR3 is 14 amino acids. Germline CDR1 and CDR2: MDHEN and SYDVKM. The CDR3 DNA is TGTGCCAGCAGTTTAAGAGGGGGGGCAGATACGCAGTATTTT. Its translation is CASSLRGGADTQYF.

This clonotype was counted ten times or more. The V and J genes are TRBV5-1 and TRBJ1-1; D call uncertain. The CDR3 runs to 13 residues. Germline values: CDR1 SGHRS, CDR2 YFSETQ. The V gene lost 4 bases and the J gene lost 1 base, with 8 bases spanning the gap. The CDR3, as DNA: TGCGCCAGCAGCGTGGGAACGAACACTGAAGCTTTCTTT. Protein product: CASSVGTNTEAFF.

The sample holds a few counts of this clonotype. The rearrangement links TRBV9 to TRBJ2-7, with TRBD1 matching 8 bases. The V and J ends lost 0 bases and 4 bases, in that order; junction bases with no gene match: 6. Germline V gene sequence: CDR1 SGDLS, CDR2 YYNGEE. The CDR3 sequence is 15 residues long. Written as DNA, the CDR3 is TGTGCCAGCAGCGTAGCTCCGACAGGGGCATACGAGCAGTACTTC. Translating it yields CASSVAPTGAYEQYF.

This clonotype was seen more than once but under ten times. The rearrangement uses TRBV25-1 and TRBJ1-1, with D perhaps matching TRBD1 (6 bases). The CDR3 is 15 residues long. CDR1 is MGHDK, CDR2 SYGVNS, per germline. The ends were cut back, 0 bases at V and 0 bases at J, with 8 bases in the middle. DNA of the CDR3: TGTGCCAGCAGTGAATATGCAGGGGTGAACACTGAAGCTTTCTTT. It codes for CASSEYAGVNTEAFF.

This clonotype was seen more than once but under ten times. The chain has TRBV4-3 and TRBJ2-1; D is unclear. CDR3 length: 13 amino acids. Trimming removed 4 bases at V and 7 bases at J, with 11 bases between. Germline assignment: CDR1 LGHNA and CDR2 YSLEER. CDR3 sequence reads: CASSLNPWNEQFF. CDR3 sequence (DNA): TGCGCCAGCAGCCTCAATCCCTGGAATGAGCAGTTCTTC.

The table lists this clonotype with many counts. The V and J genes are TRBV29-1 and TRBJ2-3, with D hard to call. This CDR3 has 13 residues. CDR1 is SQVTM, CDR2 ANQGSEA, per germline. Trimming stripped 7 bases from V and 0 bases from J, with 11 bases between. The CDR3 spells CSARTPSTDTQYF. The CDR3 coding sequence is TGCAGCGCCAGGACCCCTAGCACAGATACGCAGTATTTT.

This clonotype was detected many times. The V gene is TRBV6-1, the J gene TRBJ1-1, with D perhaps TRBD1 (6 bases). Trimming stripped 1 base from V and 5 bases from J, with 26 bases between. Per the germline V gene, CDR1 is MNHNS and CDR2 is SASEGT. The CDR3 contains 19 residues. CDR3 bases: TGTGCCAGCAGTGAAGTTACCGGCGGGGGGGCTGGGTCGGTGACTGAAGCTTTCTTT. Its protein is CASSEVTGGGAGSVTEAFF.

This clonotype was seen a handful of times. V is TRBV11-1 and J is TRBJ2-5; TRBD2 is a possible D gene (6 bases). Per the germline V gene, CDR1 is SGHAT and CDR2 is FQDESV (reference sequence). The CDR3 consists of 18 residues. Trimming removed 6 bases from V and 2 bases from J, with 25 bases in between. This CDR3 is CASSTATGGATYQETQYF. The CDR3, as DNA: TGTGCCAGCAGTACGGCTACAGGAGGGGCCACGTATCAAGAGACCCAGTACTTC.

The V call is TRBV7-9, the J call TRBJ2-1; perhaps TRBD2 as D (6 bases). The CDR3 is 13 amino acids. V was pared by 2 bases and J by 8 bases, with 10 bases between. Germline V gene sequence: CDR1 SEHNR, CDR2 FQNEAQ (reference sequence). The CDR3, as DNA: TGTGCCAGCAGCTTATATGGAGGGGATGAGCAGTTCTTC. Protein: CASSLYGGDEQFF. The full variable domain, with the rest looked up from reference TRBV7-9 and TRBJ2-1, is DTGVSQNPRHKITKRGQNVTFRCDPISEHNRLYWYRQTLGQGPEFLTYFQNEAQLEKSRLLSDRFSAERPKGSFSTLEIQRTEQGDSAMYLCASSLYGGDEQFFGPGTRLTVL.

In its sample, this clonotype was seen many times. This chain joins TRBV29-1 and TRBJ2-5; 8 nucleotides align to TRBD1. The V gene's germline CDR1 is SQVTM and CDR2 ANQGSEA. This CDR3 has 12 amino acids. Unmatched junction bases numbered 6, after V lost 7 bases and J lost 5 bases. CDR3 sequence: CSAGQGGETQYF. The CDR3 DNA sequence: TGCAGCGCAGGACAGGGCGGCGAGACCCAGTACTTC.

This clonotype was found many times. The CDR3 coding sequence is TGCGCCAGCAGCCAACCCTGGGGGGGGTCTGAAGCTTTCTTT. Protein product: CASSQPWGGSEAFF. The chain links TRBV4-1 to TRBJ1-1; D is possibly TRBD1 (5 bases). Germline V gives CDR1 MGHRA, CDR2 YSYEKL. This CDR3 is 14 amino acids long. Trimming cost V 2 bases and J 6 bases, with 13 bases left between them.

Ten or more counts support this clonotype. This sequence joins TRBV12-3 or TRBV12-4 and TRBJ2-7; TRBD1 matches at 9 bases. V shed 8 bases, J shed 5 bases, and the junction held 13 bases outside the gene matches. This CDR3 has 15 residues. The CDR3 sequence: CASGKTRDRVHEQYF. DNA for the CDR3: TGTGCCAGCGGTAAGACCCGGGACAGGGTTCACGAGCAGTACTTC.

The rearrangement links TRBV5-5 to TRBJ2-2; perhaps TRBD1 as D (5 bases). The CDR3 contains 16 residues. V was trimmed by 0 bases and J by 6 bases, leaving 15 bases between them. The germline CDR1 and CDR2 sequences are SGHKS and YYEKEE (reference sequence). CDR3 DNA sequence: TGTGCCAGCAGCTTGGGTTCAGGGATGAAGGCCGGGGAGCTGTTTTTT. As protein: CASSLGSGMKAGELFF.

The sample holds many counts of this clonotype. V gene TRBV5-1 combines with J gene TRBJ2-1; D unclear. Germline CDR1 and CDR2: SGHRS and YFSETQ. The V gene lost 3 bases and the J gene lost 2 bases, with 18 bases spanning the gap. The CDR3 totals 17 residues. CDR3 sequence reads: CASSSRISLRPYNEQFF. For the CDR3, the DNA is TGCGCCAGCAGCTCCCGGATTAGCCTGCGGCCCTACAATGAGCAGTTCTTC.

This clonotype was counted many times. The rearrangement links TRBV6-1 to TRBJ1-6, with D possibly being TRBD1 (5 bases). This CDR3 contains 13 residues. Germline V gene sequence: CDR1 MNHNS, CDR2 SASEGT. Trimming took off 9 bases at V and 7 bases at J, with 13 bases between the two ends. The CDR3 reads CASTQDRNSPLHF. In DNA form, the CDR3 reads TGTGCCAGTACCCAAGACAGAAATTCACCCCTCCACTTT.

This clonotype has at least ten counts. The chain joins TRBV4-1 to TRBJ2-7; possible D gene TRBD2, 7 bases. V was shortened by 2 bases and J by 6 bases, with 17 bases between the two germline ends. CDR1 and CDR2 from the germline V gene are MGHRA and YSYEKL. CDR3 length equals 15 residues. The CDR3 nucleotides read TGCGCCAGCAGCCAACCCGGGCAAGGGGGGGGCGAGCAGTACTTC. This gives the protein CASSQPGQGGGEQYF.

This clonotype has more than one count but fewer than ten. The chain is built from TRBV20-1 and TRBJ2-5, with D hard to call. The CDR3 is made up of 13 amino acids. Germline V gene sequence: CDR1 DFQATT, CDR2 SNEGSKA (reference sequence). V dropped 4 bases and J dropped 2 bases, with 11 bases sitting between them. The CDR3 nucleotides are TGCAGTGCTACACATGACCCTCAAGAGACCCAGTACTTC. Translating it yields CSATHDPQETQYF.

Points on this clonotype: A read error may be the cause here, since a much bigger clone is one base away. V usage is TRBV29-1 and J usage is TRBJ2-2, with 7 bases fitting TRBD2. Germline V gene lookup returns CDR1 SQVTM and CDR2 ANQGSEA. This CDR3 is 13 amino acids long. Here the CDR3 reads CSVGGGGTGELLF. The DNA for the CDR3 is TGCAGCGTTGGCGGGGGTGGCACCGGGGAGCTGCTTTTT.

This chain uses TRBV27 with TRBJ1-2; D gene ambiguous. Germline lookup yields CDR1 MNHEY and CDR2 SMNVEV (reference sequence). The germline V and J ends were trimmed by 7 bases and 3 bases, with 18 bases remaining between them. The CDR3 runs to 15 residues. CDR3 in DNA: TGTGCCAGCAACCCCCAGAGCGCTAGCGACTATGGCTACACCTTC. Its translation is CASNPQSASDYGYTF.

This clonotype showed up many times. The V gene is TRBV5-1, the J gene TRBJ2-7; D is uncertain. The CDR3 has 15 residues. V was shortened by 4 bases and J by 0 bases, with 14 bases between the two germline ends. The germline V gene has CDR1 SGHRS and CDR2 YFSETQ. The chain's CDR3 is CASSPWTVSSYEQYF. In DNA, the CDR3 is TGCGCCAGCAGCCCCTGGACGGTAAGCTCCTACGAGCAGTACTTC.

This clonotype was observed a few times. V gene TRBV10-3 combines with J gene TRBJ2-7, with 13 bases matching TRBD2. With V trimmed by 7 bases and J by 0 bases, 6 bases remained unmatched. There are 16 residues in the CDR3. Germline V lookup: CDR1 ENHRY, CDR2 SYGVKD. CDR3 in DNA: TGTGCCATCACCGGAACTAGCGGGGGGGCCTCCTACGAGCAGTACTTC. It codes for CAITGTSGGASYEQYF.

This clonotype came up many times. The chain joins TRBV4-2 to TRBJ2-5, with TRBD2 identical over 7 bases. Germline V gene sequence: CDR1 LGHNA, CDR2 YNFKEQ. With V trimmed by 2 bases and J by 3 bases, 6 bases remained unmatched. The CDR3 totals 15 residues. The chain's CDR3 is CASSQSLADEETQYF. CDR3 nucleotide sequence: TGTGCCAGCAGCCAATCGCTAGCGGACGAAGAGACCCAGTACTTC.

This clonotype was seen at least ten times. The V call is TRBV5-4, the J call TRBJ2-5; 11 bases are shared with TRBD2. V was clipped by 0 bases and J by 5 bases; unmatched bases: 12. The CDR3 contains 18 residues. CDR1 is SGHNT and CDR2 is YYREEE in the germline V gene (reference sequence). The CDR3 DNA is TGTGCCAGCAGCTTGGCCCTTGGTAGCGGGAGGGGTCGGGAGACCCAGTACTTC. Amino acids: CASSLALGSGRGRETQYF. Filled out from reference TRBV5-4 and TRBJ2-5, the complete variable domain reads ETGVTQSPTHLIKTRGQQVTLRCSSQSGHNTVSWYQQALGQGPQFIFQYYREEENGRGNFPPRFSGLQFPNYSSELNVNALELDDSALYLCASSLALGSGRGRETQYFGPGTRLLVL.

This clonotype was counted many times. The genes are TRBV6-5 and TRBJ2-1; D not resolved. Germline V gene sequence: CDR1 MNHEY, CDR2 SVGAGI. The length of the CDR3 is 16 residues. The ends were cut back, 2 bases at V and 0 bases at J, with 11 bases in the middle. DNA of the CDR3: TGTGCCAGCAGTTACCTTGCGCCGAGCTCCTACAATGAGCAGTTCTTC. The encoded protein is CASSYLAPSSYNEQFF.

In this sample, this clonotype turned up many times. The gene calls are TRBV6-5 and TRBJ2-5, with 7 bases lining up with TRBD1. Per the germline V gene, CDR1 is MNHEY and CDR2 is SVGAGI. The CDR3 length is 15 residues. The V segment lost 4 bases and the J segment 0 bases; nucleotides outside the gene matches: 5. CDR3 sequence: CASSSYGTDQETQYF. The CDR3 nucleotides read TGTGCCAGCAGTTCTTACGGGACAGACCAAGAGACCCAGTACTTC.

A few counts support this clonotype. This chain connects TRBV5-6 to TRBJ2-7; unclear D gene. Germline CDR1 and CDR2: SGHDT and YYEEEE. The V and J ends lost 5 bases and 2 bases respectively, with 14 bases between them. The CDR3 contains 14 residues. CDR3 DNA: TGTGCCAGCAGTAAAAGAAGCTATACCTACGAGCAGTACTTC. Its protein product is CASSKRSYTYEQYF.